This TCR beta chain was documented in a study of cytomegalovirus exposure and HLA in healthy donors. Germline V CDR1 and CDR2: SEHNR, FQNEAQ (reference sequence). With 0 bases clipped from V and 6 bases from J, the junction kept 14 bases outside the gene matches. This CDR3 has 18 amino acids. Remarks on this clone: Antigen unknown.

The donors were healthy bone marrow donors. PCR used 60 Vbeta primers and 13 Jbeta primers. Clones were sequenced by immunoSEQ multiplex PCR, and TCRdb holds only the in-frame ones, with some missing. The sample carries approximately 200,000 clones, 79% recorded once. Study findings and constraints: Exclusion applied to some V segments, including TRBV6-2 and TRBV6-3, as they were indistinguishable.

The clonotype originates from a woman between 18 and 29 years old in good health and CMV-seronegative. Sequenced sample: PBMCs. This rearrangement joins TRBV7-9 to TRBJ2-7; TRBD2 matches at 10 bases. The CDR3 spells CASSLAPSGRAVVFEQYF. The CDR3 nucleotides read TGTGCCAGCAGCTTAGCGCCCAGCGGGAGGGCCGTAGTTTTCGAGCAGTACTTC.